This TCR beta chain was sequenced in a study of shared clonotypes between healthy human individuals. The overall study: For every donor, three CD4 naive, three CD4 memory, two CD8 naive and one CD8 memory plates were used. Study-wide points: The researchers took only blood, and tissue repertoires probably look different.

CDR1 and CDR2 (germline): SGDLS, YYNGEE. The CDR3 runs 13 residues. V was shortened by 2 bases and J by 7 bases, with 10 bases between the two germline ends. The data were produced by immunoSEQ multiplex PCR, yet TCRdb's version contains in-frame clones alone and is incomplete. The sample has a few million clones; 90% to 95% are singletons. With regard to this clone: The target antigen is unknown.

The sequence derives from a man between 18 and 29 years old in good health. The chain joins TRBV9 to TRBJ1-5; TRBD1 is a possible D gene (5 bases). Sequenced sample: naive CD4+ T cells sorted from blood. Subset meaning: CD45RA+ positively selected. CDR3 in amino acids: CASSVDSSQPQHF. The CDR3 DNA follows: TGTGCCAGCAGCGTTGACAGCTCACAGCCCCAGCATTTT.